This is a list of T cell receptor beta chains from one sample in a study of control samples from healthy donors and cancer patients. Sequenced by immunoSEQ multiplex PCR; TCRdb stores in-frame clones only, minus some. The repertoire holds about 130,000 clones, with around nine tenths as singletons. Source material: blood. The receptors shown here come from a young man in good health. CDR3s include the opening cysteine and the closing phenylalanine or tryptophan. Clone size is not always given. Where it is, it says once, few, many or a class for expanded clones.

j_call clone_size v_call cdr3_aa
TRBJ2-2 NA TRBV6-6 CASSYSGRITGELFF
TRBJ2-7 NA TRBV11-2 CASGQGGLEQYF
TRBJ1-2 NA TRBV6-6 CASRLGQGPYGYTF
TRBJ2-1 NA TRBV24-1 CATSSRAGEQFF
TRBJ2-1 few TRBV12-3/TRBV12-4 CASSGLVNEQFF
TRBJ1-1 NA TRBV10-3 CAITAGMNTEAFF
TRBJ1-1 NA TRBV19 CASSIALTEAFF
TRBJ1-3 NA TRBV18 CASSPESSGNTIYF
TRBJ1-5 NA TRBV19 CASSMAGNPGQPQHF
TRBJ1-5 NA TRBV19 CASSIMGASNQPQHF
TRBJ1-5 NA TRBV9 CASSVGSNQPQHF
TRBJ2-1 NA TRBV7-8 CASSSGQEGEQFF
TRBJ1-1 NA TRBV19 CASSTGTKNTEAFF
TRBJ1-2 NA TRBV11-2 CASSLVQGVRGNGYTF
TRBJ1-1 NA TRBV21-1 CASSKVGDRGSLNTEAFF
TRBJ2-7 few TRBV5-1 CASSVSPLYEQYF
TRBJ1-6 NA TRBV5-5 CASTPGPGPKDSPLHF
TRBJ2-5 NA TRBV5-1 CASSLGLAGFQETQYF
TRBJ2-4 NA TRBV2 CASRGENIQYF
TRBJ2-4 once TRBV2 CASCQTGLGKNIQYF
TRBJ1-1 NA TRBV5-5 CASSSTRDRGAEAFF
TRBJ2-5 NA TRBV11-2 CASSLRTPEGTQYF
TRBJ2-3 NA TRBV15 CATSKASGDRADTQYF
TRBJ2-3 NA TRBV7-2 CASRQTGYFTDTQYF
TRBJ2-6 NA TRBV19 CASSFKGASEASGANVLTF
TRBJ1-1 NA TRBV27 CASSFRQGALSAFF
TRBJ2-3 NA TRBV30 CAWSRGGQDTQYF
TRBJ1-6 NA TRBV7-3 CASSLSGTGDSPLHF